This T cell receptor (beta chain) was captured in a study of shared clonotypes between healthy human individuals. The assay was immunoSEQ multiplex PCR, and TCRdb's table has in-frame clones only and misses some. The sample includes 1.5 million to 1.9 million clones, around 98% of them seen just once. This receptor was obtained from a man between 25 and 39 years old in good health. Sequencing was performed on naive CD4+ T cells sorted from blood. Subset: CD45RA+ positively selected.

The CDR3: CASSRIHSAYEQYF. In DNA form, the CDR3 reads TGCGCCAGCAGCAGAATTCACAGTGCCTACGAGCAGTACTTC. The chain carries TRBV4-3 and TRBJ2-7, with D uncertain. The length of the CDR3 is 14 residues. V lost 5 bases to trimming and J lost 2 bases, with 13 bases between them. Per the germline V gene, CDR1 is LGHNA and CDR2 is YSLEER.